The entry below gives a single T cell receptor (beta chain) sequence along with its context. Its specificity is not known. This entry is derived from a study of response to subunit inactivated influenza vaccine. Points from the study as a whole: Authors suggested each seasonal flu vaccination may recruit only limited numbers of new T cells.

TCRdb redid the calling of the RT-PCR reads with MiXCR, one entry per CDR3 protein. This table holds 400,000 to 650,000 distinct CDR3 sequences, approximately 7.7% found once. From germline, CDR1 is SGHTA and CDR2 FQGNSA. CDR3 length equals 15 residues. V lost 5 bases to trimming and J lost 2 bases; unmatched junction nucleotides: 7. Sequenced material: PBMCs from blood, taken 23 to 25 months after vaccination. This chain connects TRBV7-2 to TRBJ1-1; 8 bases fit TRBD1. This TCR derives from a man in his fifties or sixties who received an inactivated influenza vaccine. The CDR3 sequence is CASSVTGTGNTEAFF. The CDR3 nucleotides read TGTGCCAGCAGCGTCACCGGGACAGGAAACACTGAAGCTTTCTTT.